These T cell receptor beta chains were read from a single sample in a study of T cells in Graves' hyperthyroidism and ophthalmopathy. TCRdb redid the calling of the multiplex PCR reads with MiXCR, one entry per CDR3 protein. Among about 500,000 distinct CDR3 sequences listed, 16% were seen once. Sequencing was performed on blood. The receptors originated from a woman aged 25 to 39 with Graves' ophthalmopathy. CDR3s leave out the opening cysteine and the closing phenylalanine or tryptophan.

TRBV4-1	TRBJ2-7	ASSQEFPGLGEQY
TRBV20-1	TRBJ2-7	SARSAGAYEQY
TRBV12-5	TRBJ2-7	ASGLVLYRSPSYEQY
TRBV12-3/TRBV12-4	TRBJ1-6	ASSLPTGNSPLH
TRBV5-8	TRBJ2-7	ASSPGRGRGTYEQY
TRBV28	TRBJ1-5	ASRLGQINQPQH
TRBV18	TRBJ1-2	ASSPPINYGYT
TRBV7-8	TRBJ2-7	ASSLFPYEQY
TRBV10-3	TRBJ2-1	AISEPTENEQF
TRBV20-1	TRBJ2-5	SASRPREGQETQY
TRBV9	TRBJ2-5	ASSVGGATETQY
TRBV6-2/TRBV6-3	TRBJ2-7	ASTARERVYEQY
TRBV27	TRBJ2-7	ASRRAGQGTYEQY
TRBV18	TRBJ2-7	ASSPSGGAGGYEQY
TRBV13	TRBJ1-1	ASRPWGETEAF
TRBV20-1	TRBJ2-1	SAREGLGMGEQF